This TCR beta chain was identified during a study of OX40 agonist ivuxolimab in advanced cancers. Looking at the study overall: Patients with prior anti-PD-1, anti-PD-L1 or anti-CTLA-4 therapy were eligible; 40% had some.

The CDR3 loop spans 15 amino acids. Looked up from germline, CDR1 is SGHAT and CDR2 is FQNNGV. Measured with immunoSEQ multiplex PCR; TCRdb has only the in-frame clones, and not every one. The profile shows approximately 18,000 clones, around 82% of them singletons. Concerning this clone itself: As yet, its antigen is unknown. This may arise from a read error, as a much more abundant clone is one base away.

Study results and caveats: Expanded clones tended on average to be more numerous among CD8+ T cells than CD4+.

The sample in question was CD4+ or CD8+ T cells sorted from blood, obtained in a trial of the OX40 agonist ivuxolimab. The chain links TRBV11-2 to TRBJ1-4; D not resolved. The receptor comes from an adult with an advanced solid tumor such as melanoma, head and neck, liver or kidney cancer. The CDR3 loop reads CASSLGGGMNEKPFF. The CDR3 nucleotides are TGTGCCAGCAGCTTAGGGGGAGGGATGAACGAAAAACCGTTTTTT.